This T cell receptor beta chain originates from a study of T cells in tuberculosis. Profiled with immunoSEQ multiplex PCR; TCRdb holds only in-frame clones, not every one. The profile covers tens of thousands of clones, with around 90% appearing a single time and 15% to 20% taken by the ten largest. The CDR3 runs 14 residues. Germline CDR1 reads KGHSH; CDR2 reads LQKENI. V trimming: 6 bases; J trimming: 4 bases; junction bases outside the gene matches: 7. The sample taken for sequencing was PBMCs. This rearrangement joins TRBV18 to TRBJ1-1; TRBD1 matches at 8 bases. The origin of this receptor is a donor between 10 and 35 years old with latent tuberculosis or without tuberculosis infection. Some clones in this sample may be carry-over from other donors' samples. The chain's CDR3 is CASSPRDRFTEAFF. CDR3 DNA sequence: TGTGCCAGCTCGCCTCGGGACAGGTTCACTGAAGCTTTCTTT.